These 15 T cell receptor beta chains originate from one sample sequenced in a study of blood T cell repertoires in COVID-19. Assay: immunoSEQ multiplex PCR; the TCRdb copy retains only in-frame clones and omits some. Altogether approximately 290,000 clones are present, about nine tenths being singletons, with the ten largest covering around 12%. The sequencing input was peripheral blood. These receptors all come from a woman aged 60-75 years with acute or convalescent COVID-19.

This clone was recorded only once. J is TRBJ2-5 and V is TRBV7-6, with a tentative D call TRBD2 (5 bases). Deletions cut 2 bases from V and 0 bases from J, with 7 bases between. This CDR3 region has 14 residues. Germline lookup yields CDR1 SGHVS and CDR2 FNYEAQ. CDR3 amino acids: CASSLRRDQETQYF. CDR3 bases: TGTGCCAGCAGCTTAAGGCGGGACCAAGAGACCCAGTACTTC.

The V and J genes are TRBV11-2 and TRBJ1-1; 7 nucleotides agree with TRBD1. The CDR3 is made up of 16 amino acids. Germline values: CDR1 SGHAT, CDR2 FQNNGV. V gave up 1 base and J gave up 3 bases; unmatched junction bases: 8. The CDR3: CASSLVSSRGDTEAFF. Written as DNA, the CDR3 is TGTGCCAGCAGCTTAGTTTCTTCCAGGGGGGACACTGAAGCTTTCTTT.

The genes are TRBV27 and TRBJ2-5, with D possibly matching TRBD2 (7 bases). V was shortened by 3 bases and J by 2 bases, with 16 bases between the two germline ends. This CDR3 is built from 16 residues. Germline V lookup: CDR1 MNHEY, CDR2 SMNVEV (reference sequence). As DNA, the CDR3 is TGTGCCAGCAGTTTCCTGAAGGGAGGGGGGCAAGAGACCCAGTACTTC. Translated: CASSFLKGGGQETQYF.

The chain carries TRBV9 and TRBJ2-3, with D uncertain. V was shortened by 2 bases and J by 2 bases, with 12 bases between the two germline ends. Germline CDR1 is SGDLS and CDR2 is YYNGEE. This CDR3 region has 15 residues. The CDR3 is CASSVSGPDTDTQYF. The CDR3 bases are TGTGCCAGCAGCGTTAGTGGTCCCGACACAGATACGCAGTATTTT.

J is TRBJ1-5 and V is TRBV23-1, with unresolved D. TRBV23-1 is an ORF, and what it does is uncertain. Trimming stripped 4 bases from V and 0 bases from J, with 7 bases between. The CDR3 has 14 amino acids. The CDR3 reads CASSREDSNQPQHF. DNA of the CDR3: TGCGCCAGCAGTCGGGAGGATAGCAATCAGCCCCAGCATTTT.

The CDR3 DNA sequence: TGTGCCAGTAGTCCGGGACTAGCGGACAATGAGCAGTTCTTC. Its translation: CASSPGLADNEQFF. The V gene is TRBV19, the J gene TRBJ2-1, with 11 bases identical to TRBD2. Per germline, CDR1 LNHDA and CDR2 SQIVND (reference sequence). Unmatched junction bases numbered 2, after V lost 5 bases and J lost 5 bases. This CDR3 contains 14 residues.

The rearrangement links TRBV6-1 to TRBJ1-3; 7 bases are shared with TRBD1. CDR3 size: 19 residues. The J segment lost 0 bases and the V segment lost 4 bases, leaving 15 bases of the junction unmatched. CDR1 and CDR2 from the germline V gene are MNHNS and SASEGT. For the CDR3, the DNA is TGTGCCAGCAGTGTCCGACAGGGCACGGCTCGACCCTCTGGAAACACCATATATTTT. This encodes CASSVRQGTARPSGNTIYF.

The chain recombines TRBV11-2 with TRBJ2-1, with a tentative D call TRBD2 (6 bases). Germline V gene data show CDR1 as SGHAT and CDR2 as FQNNGV. V lost 0 bases to trimming and J lost 3 bases, with 12 bases between them. The CDR3 covers 16 residues. The DNA of the CDR3 is TGTGCCAGCAGCTTAGAAGGGGCTAGCGACTACAATGAGCAGTTCTTC. This gives the protein CASSLEGASDYNEQFF. Looking up the rest from reference TRBV11-2 and TRBJ2-1 gives the full variable domain: EAGVAQSPRYKIIEKRQSVAFWCNPISGHATLYWYQQILGQGPKLLIQFQNNGVVDDSQLPKDRFSAERLKGVDSTLKIQPAKLEDSAVYLCASSLEGASDYNEQFFGPGTRLTVL.

This chain connects TRBV19 to TRBJ2-1; 12 nucleotides align to TRBD2. The CDR3 is 20 residues long. The trim removed 6 bases at V and 1 base at J, leaving 16 bases unmatched. The germline CDR1 and CDR2 sequences are LNHDA and SQIVND (reference sequence). The CDR3: CASSEGLGLAGFRSYNEQFF. CDR3 in DNA: TGTGCCAGTAGCGAAGGGCTCGGACTAGCGGGATTTCGATCCTACAATGAGCAGTTCTTC. The full variable domain, its missing parts supplied by reference TRBV19 and TRBJ2-1, is DGGITQSPKYLFRKEGQNVTLSCEQNLNHDAMYWYRQDPGQGLRLIYYSQIVNDFQKGDIAEGYSVSREKKESFPLTVTSAQKNPTAFYLCASSEGLGLAGFRSYNEQFFGPGTRLTVL.

This chain joins TRBV24-1 and TRBJ1-1, with 7 bases lining up with TRBD1. CDR3 length: 15 residues. Trimming at V came to 7 bases and at J to 4 bases, leaving 11 bases not matched to a gene. In germline, CDR1 is KGHDR, CDR2 SFDVKD. The CDR3 DNA follows: TGTGCCACCAGGTTAGTCCAGGGGGAGGTCACTGAAGCTTTCTTT. It yields the protein CATRLVQGEVTEAFF.

The chain recombines TRBV29-1 with TRBJ1-1; no clear D gene. Trimming shortened V by 3 bases and J by 7 bases, and 6 bases separated the two germline ends. Germline V CDR1 and CDR2: SQVTM, ANQGSEA. This CDR3 contains 10 residues. The DNA of the CDR3 is TGCAGCGTTGACACAAATGAAGCTTTCTTT. Translated, it gives CSVDTNEAFF.

This chain links TRBV10-1 with TRBJ1-2; TRBD1 matches at 10 bases. The V gene end was trimmed by 7 bases and the J gene end by 6 bases; junction bases not matched to a gene: 11. Germline CDR1 WNHNN, CDR2 SYGVQD (reference sequence). The CDR3 has 15 amino acids. The CDR3 DNA is TGCGCCAGCAATCCTACCGGGACAGGGGCAGATGGCTACACCTTC. It encodes CASNPTGTGADGYTF.

This clone appeared once. The V call is TRBV2, the J call TRBJ2-1; 16 nucleotides line up with TRBD2. CDR1 and CDR2 from the germline V gene are SNHLY and FYNNEI. CDR3 size: 19 residues. The V segment lost 9 bases and the J segment 1 base; nucleotides outside the gene matches: 12. CDR3 amino acids: CARTPAGLAGGWSYNEQFF. The CDR3 DNA is TGTGCCAGAACCCCAGCGGGACTAGCGGGGGGGTGGTCCTACAATGAGCAGTTCTTC.

This clone occurred once. V is TRBV7-9 and J is TRBJ1-6; 8 nucleotides match TRBD1. Losses at the gene ends were 5 bases for V and 8 bases for J; bases not matched to a gene: 8. The CDR3 sequence is 15 residues long. CDR1 is SEHNR and CDR2 is FQNEAQ in the germline V gene (reference sequence). This CDR3 reads CASSHGQGAHSPLHF. DNA for the CDR3: TGTGCCAGCAGCCATGGACAGGGAGCTCATTCACCCCTCCACTTT.

The CDR3 sequence is CASSGLQGNYGYTF. For the CDR3, the DNA is TGTGCCAGCAGTGGCCTACAGGGGAACTATGGCTACACCTTC. The chain employs TRBV25-1 and TRBJ1-2; the match to TRBD1 covers 7 bases. Trimming at V came to 4 bases and at J to 2 bases, leaving 4 bases not matched to a gene. Germline V gives CDR1 MGHDK, CDR2 SYGVNS. The CDR3 loop spans 14 amino acids.